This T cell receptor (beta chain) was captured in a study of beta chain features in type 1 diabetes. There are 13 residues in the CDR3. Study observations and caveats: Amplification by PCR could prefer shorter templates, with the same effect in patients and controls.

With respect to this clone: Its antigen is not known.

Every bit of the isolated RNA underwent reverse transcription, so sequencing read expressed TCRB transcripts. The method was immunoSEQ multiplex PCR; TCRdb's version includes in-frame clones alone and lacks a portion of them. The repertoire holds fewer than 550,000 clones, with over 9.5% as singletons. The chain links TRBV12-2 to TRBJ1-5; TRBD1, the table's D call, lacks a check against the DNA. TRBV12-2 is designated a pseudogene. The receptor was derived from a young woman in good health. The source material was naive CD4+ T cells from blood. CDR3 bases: TGTGCAAGTCGACAGGGGGGCAATCAGCCCCAGCATTTT. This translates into CASRQGGNQPQHF.